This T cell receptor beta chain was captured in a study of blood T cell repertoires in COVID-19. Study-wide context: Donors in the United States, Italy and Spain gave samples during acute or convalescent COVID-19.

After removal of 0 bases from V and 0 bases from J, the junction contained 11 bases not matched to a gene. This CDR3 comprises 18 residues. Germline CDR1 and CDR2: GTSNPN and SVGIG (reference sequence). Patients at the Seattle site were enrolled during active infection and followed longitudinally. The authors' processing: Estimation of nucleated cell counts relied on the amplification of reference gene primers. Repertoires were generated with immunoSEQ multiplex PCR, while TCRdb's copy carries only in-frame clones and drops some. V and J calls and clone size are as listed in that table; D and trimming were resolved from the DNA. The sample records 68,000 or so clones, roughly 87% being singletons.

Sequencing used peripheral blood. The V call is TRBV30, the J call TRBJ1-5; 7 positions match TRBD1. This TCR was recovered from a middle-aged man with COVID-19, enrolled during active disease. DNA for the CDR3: TGTGCCTGGAGTGTATCGCAGGGGGGAATCTATAGCAATCAGCCCCAGCATTTT. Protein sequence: CAWSVSQGGIYSNQPQHF.